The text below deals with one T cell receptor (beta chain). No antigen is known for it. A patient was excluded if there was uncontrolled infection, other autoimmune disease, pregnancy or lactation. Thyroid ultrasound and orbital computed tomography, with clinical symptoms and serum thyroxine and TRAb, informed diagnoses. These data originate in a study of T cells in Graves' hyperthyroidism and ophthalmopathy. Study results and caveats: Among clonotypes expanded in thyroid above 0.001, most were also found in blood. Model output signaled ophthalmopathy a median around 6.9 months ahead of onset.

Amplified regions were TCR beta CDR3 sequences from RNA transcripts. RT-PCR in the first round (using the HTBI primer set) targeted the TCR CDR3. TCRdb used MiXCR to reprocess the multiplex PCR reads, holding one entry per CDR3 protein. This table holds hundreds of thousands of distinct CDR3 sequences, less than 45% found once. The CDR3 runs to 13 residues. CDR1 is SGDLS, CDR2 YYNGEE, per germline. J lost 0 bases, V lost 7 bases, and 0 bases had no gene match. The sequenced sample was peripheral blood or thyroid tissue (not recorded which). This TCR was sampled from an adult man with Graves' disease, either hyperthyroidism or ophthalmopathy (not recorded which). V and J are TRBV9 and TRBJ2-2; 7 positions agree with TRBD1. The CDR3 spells CASGTANTGELFF. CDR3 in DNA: TGTGCCAGCGGGACAGCGAACACCGGGGAGCTGTTTTTT.